The 7 T cell receptor beta chains in this list originate from one sample, sequenced in a study of beta chain features in type 1 diabetes. The authors reverse transcribed all of the isolated RNA, so sequencing captured expressed TCRB transcripts. The data were produced by immunoSEQ multiplex PCR, yet TCRdb's version contains in-frame clones alone and is incomplete. The sample records around 320,000 clones, around 15% being singletons. Sequencing was performed on central memory CD4+ T cells from blood. These receptors were taken from a man aged 30 to 45 in good health.

The chain has TRBV2 and TRBJ1-4; TRBD1 is a possible D gene (6 bases). V shed 3 bases and J shed 8 bases, with 16 bases lying between them. The CDR3 loop spans 15 amino acids. The germline CDR1 and CDR2 sequences are SNHLY and FYNNEI. The CDR3 loop reads CASSDDRTRKEKLFF. As DNA, the CDR3 is TGTGCCAGCAGTGACGACAGGACGAGAAAGGAAAAACTGTTTTTT.

V gene TRBV5-1 combines with J gene TRBJ2-5; D remains ambiguous. CDR3 size: 15 residues. Trimming took 1 base from V and 8 from J, leaving 18 bases between them. Germline CDR1 is SGHRS and CDR2 is YFSETQ. The CDR3 DNA reads TGCGCCAGCAGCTTGTCAGACACCCTCCACGATACCCAGTACTTC. Translation: CASSLSDTLHDTQYF.

The V gene is TRBV6-5, the J gene TRBJ1-2; D remains unclear. This CDR3 region has 15 residues. Germline lookup yields CDR1 MNHEY and CDR2 SVGAGI. V was clipped by 0 bases and J by 8 bases, with 16 bases between them. CDR3 loop: CASSYSIRAEGGYTF. In nucleotides, the CDR3 is TGTGCCAGCAGTTACTCGATTAGGGCAGAAGGCGGCTACACCTTC.

This clone turned up a few times. The rearrangement links TRBV6-6 to TRBJ2-7; 7 bases fit TRBD1. This CDR3 spans 13 amino acids. Germline-derived CDR1 and CDR2 are MNHNY and SVGAGI (reference sequence). The ends lost 2 bases at V and 9 bases at J; junction bases unmatched: 7. The CDR3 is CASSYDRVGLQYV. The DNA of the CDR3 is TGTGCCAGCAGTTACGACAGGGTTGGGTTGCAGTACGTC.

This clone was observed many times. This sequence joins TRBV7-9 and TRBJ2-1; the match to TRBD1 covers 7 bases. Per germline, CDR1 SEHNR and CDR2 FQNEAQ (reference sequence). CDR3 length equals 14 residues. The J segment lost 9 bases and the V segment lost 11 bases, leaving 16 bases of the junction unmatched. In nucleotides, the CDR3 is TGTGCCGCTCGCCCCACAGGGGTAGTTAGTGAGCAGTTCTTC. The encoded protein is CAARPTGVVSEQFF.

On this clone: Other nucleotide sequences from this sample produce the same CDR3. The chain employs TRBV29-1 and TRBJ2-1; 9 bases are shared with TRBD1. The V and J ends lost 6 bases and 3 bases, in that order; junction bases with no gene match: 0. Germline V gene data show CDR1 as SQVTM and CDR2 as ANQGSEA. This CDR3 has 12 amino acids. CDR3 region: CSVDRGYNEQFF. CDR3 nucleotides: TGCAGCGTGGACAGGGGCTACAATGAGCAGTTCTTC.

This clone was seen repeatedly, ten times or more. The chain has TRBV5-6 and TRBJ1-3, with 7 bases matching TRBD1. Germline loops: CDR1 SGHDT, CDR2 YYEEEE. The CDR3 extends over 17 amino acids. Trimming at V came to 4 bases and at J to 1 base, leaving 11 bases not matched to a gene. The CDR3 loop is CASSNPQTGPSGNTIYF. Here the CDR3 DNA reads TGTGCCAGCAGCAATCCTCAGACAGGGCCGTCTGGAAACACCATATATTTT.